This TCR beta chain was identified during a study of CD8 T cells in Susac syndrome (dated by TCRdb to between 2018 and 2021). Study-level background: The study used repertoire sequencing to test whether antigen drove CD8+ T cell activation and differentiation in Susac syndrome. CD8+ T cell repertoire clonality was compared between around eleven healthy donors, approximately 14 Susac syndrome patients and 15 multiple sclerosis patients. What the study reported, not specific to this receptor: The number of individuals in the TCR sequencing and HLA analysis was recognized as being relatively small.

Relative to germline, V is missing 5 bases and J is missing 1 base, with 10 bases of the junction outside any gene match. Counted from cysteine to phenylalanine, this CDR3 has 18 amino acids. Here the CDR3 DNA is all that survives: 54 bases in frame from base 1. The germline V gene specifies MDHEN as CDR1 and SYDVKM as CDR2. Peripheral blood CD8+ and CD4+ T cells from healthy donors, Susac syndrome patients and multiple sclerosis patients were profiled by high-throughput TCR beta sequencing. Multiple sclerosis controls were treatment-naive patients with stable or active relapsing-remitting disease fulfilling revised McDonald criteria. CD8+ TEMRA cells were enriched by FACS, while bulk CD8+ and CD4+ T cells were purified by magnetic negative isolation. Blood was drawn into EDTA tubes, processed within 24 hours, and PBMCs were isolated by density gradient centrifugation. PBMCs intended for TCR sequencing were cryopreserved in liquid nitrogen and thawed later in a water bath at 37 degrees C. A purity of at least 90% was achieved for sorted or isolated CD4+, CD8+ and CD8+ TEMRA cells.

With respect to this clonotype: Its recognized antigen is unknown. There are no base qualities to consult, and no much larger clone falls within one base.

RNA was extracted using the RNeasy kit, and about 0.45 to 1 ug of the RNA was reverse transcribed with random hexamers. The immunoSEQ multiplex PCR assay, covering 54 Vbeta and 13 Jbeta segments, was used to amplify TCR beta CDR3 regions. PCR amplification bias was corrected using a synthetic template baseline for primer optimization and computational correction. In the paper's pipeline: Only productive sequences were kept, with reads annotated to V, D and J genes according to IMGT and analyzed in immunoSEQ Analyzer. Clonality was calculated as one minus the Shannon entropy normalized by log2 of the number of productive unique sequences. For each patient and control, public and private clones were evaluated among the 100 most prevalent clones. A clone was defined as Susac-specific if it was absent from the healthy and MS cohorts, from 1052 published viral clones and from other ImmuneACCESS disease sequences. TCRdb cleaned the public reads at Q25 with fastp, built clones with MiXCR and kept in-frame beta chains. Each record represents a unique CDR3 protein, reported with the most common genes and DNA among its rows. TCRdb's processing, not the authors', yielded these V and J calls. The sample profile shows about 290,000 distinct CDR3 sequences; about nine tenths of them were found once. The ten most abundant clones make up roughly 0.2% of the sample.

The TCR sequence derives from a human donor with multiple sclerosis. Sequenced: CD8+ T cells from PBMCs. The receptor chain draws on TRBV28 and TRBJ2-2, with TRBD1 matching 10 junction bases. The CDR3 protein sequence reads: CASSPSRRTGGNTGELFF. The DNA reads TGTGCCAGCAGTCCCTCACGGAGGACAGGGGGGAACACCGGGGAGCTGTTTTTT.